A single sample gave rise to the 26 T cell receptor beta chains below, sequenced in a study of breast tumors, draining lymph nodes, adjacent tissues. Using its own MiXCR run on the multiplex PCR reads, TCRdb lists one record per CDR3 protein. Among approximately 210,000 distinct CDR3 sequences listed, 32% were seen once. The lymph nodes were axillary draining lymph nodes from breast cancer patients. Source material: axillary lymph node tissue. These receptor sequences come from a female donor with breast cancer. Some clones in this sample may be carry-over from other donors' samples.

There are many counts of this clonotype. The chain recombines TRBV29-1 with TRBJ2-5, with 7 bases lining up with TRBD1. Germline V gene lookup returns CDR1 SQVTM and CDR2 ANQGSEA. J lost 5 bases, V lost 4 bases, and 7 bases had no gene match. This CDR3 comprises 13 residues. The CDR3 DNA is TGCAGCGTTGCCCGGGACAGTTGGGAGACCCAGTACTTC. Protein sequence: CSVARDSWETQYF.

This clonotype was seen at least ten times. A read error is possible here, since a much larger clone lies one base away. CDR3 in DNA: TGCAGTGCAGCCCTCCGGGACGGACATGCTTCACCCCTCCACTTT. Protein product: CSAALRDGHASPLHF. The genes are TRBV20-1 and TRBJ1-6, with a possible D match to TRBD1 (5 bases). This CDR3 spans 15 amino acids. CDR1 DFQATT and CDR2 SNEGSKA come from the germline V gene (reference sequence). Trimming took 6 bases from V and 9 from J, leaving 21 bases between them.

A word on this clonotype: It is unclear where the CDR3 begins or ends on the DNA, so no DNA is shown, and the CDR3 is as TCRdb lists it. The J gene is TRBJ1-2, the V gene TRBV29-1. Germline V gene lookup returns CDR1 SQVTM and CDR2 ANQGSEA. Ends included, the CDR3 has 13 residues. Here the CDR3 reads CSAENRYLYGCTF.

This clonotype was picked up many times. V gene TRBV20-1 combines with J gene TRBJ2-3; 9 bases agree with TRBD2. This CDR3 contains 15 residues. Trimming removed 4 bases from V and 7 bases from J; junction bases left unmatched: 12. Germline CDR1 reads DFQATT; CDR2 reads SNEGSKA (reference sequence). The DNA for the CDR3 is TGCAGTGCTAAACGTTTAGCGGGAGTGTTATATACGCAGTATTTT. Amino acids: CSAKRLAGVLYTQYF.

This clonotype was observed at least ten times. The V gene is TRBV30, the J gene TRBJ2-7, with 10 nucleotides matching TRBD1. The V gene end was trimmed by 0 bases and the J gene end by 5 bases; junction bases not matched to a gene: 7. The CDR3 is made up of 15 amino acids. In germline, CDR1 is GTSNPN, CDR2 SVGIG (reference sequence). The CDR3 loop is CAWSVQTGGVNEQYF. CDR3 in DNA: TGTGCCTGGAGTGTACAGACAGGGGGCGTAAACGAGCAGTACTTC. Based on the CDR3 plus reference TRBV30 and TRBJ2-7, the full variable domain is SQTIHQWPATLVQPVGSPLSLECTVEGTSNPNLYWYRQAAGRGLQLLFYSVGIGQISSEVPQNLSASRPQDRQFILSSKKLLLSDSGFYLCAWSVQTGGVNEQYFGPGTRLTVT.

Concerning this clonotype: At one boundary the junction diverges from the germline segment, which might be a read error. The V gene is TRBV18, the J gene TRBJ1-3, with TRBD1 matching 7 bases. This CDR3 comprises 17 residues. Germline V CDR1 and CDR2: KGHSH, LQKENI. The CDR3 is CASSSPTGTGAGNTIYF. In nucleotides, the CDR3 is TGTGCCAGCTCATCACCGACCGGAACAGGGGCTGGAAACACCATATATTTT.

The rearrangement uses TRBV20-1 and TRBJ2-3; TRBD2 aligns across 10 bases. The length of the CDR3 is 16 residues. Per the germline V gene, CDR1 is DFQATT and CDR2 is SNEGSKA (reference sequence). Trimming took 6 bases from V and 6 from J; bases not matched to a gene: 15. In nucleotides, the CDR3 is TGCAGTGCGGGCCACGGAGCGGCTAGCGGGGGTGATACGCAGTATTTT. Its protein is CSAGHGAASGGDTQYF.

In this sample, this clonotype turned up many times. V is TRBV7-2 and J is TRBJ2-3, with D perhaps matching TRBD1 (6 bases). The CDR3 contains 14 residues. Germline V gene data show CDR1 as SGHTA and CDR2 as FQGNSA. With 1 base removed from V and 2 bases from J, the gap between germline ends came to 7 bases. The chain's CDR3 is CASSLDRATDTQYF. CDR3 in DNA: TGTGCCAGCAGCTTAGACAGGGCCACAGATACGCAGTATTTT.

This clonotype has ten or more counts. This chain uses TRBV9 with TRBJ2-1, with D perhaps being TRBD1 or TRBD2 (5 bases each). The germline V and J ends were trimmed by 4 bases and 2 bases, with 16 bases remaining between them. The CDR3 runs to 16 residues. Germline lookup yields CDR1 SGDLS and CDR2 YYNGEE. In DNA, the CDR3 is TGTGCCAGCAGCCCAACCCCGGGGCTAGCCTACAATGAGCAGTTCTTC. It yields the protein CASSPTPGLAYNEQFF.

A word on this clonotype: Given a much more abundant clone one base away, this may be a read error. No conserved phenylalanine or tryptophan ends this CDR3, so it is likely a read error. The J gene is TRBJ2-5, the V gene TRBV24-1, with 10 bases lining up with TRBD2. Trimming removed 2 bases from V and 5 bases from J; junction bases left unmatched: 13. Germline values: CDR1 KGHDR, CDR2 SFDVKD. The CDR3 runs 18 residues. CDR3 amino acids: CATSDYGGGAGGWETQYL. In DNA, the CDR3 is TGTGCCACCAGTGATTACGGAGGAGGAGCGGGAGGGTGGGAGACCCAGTACCTC.

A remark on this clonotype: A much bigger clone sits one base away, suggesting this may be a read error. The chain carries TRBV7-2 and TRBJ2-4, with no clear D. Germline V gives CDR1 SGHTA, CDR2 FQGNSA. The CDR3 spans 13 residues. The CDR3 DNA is TGTGCCGGCAGCTTAGATAACATGGCAGCTCAGTACTTC. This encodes CAGSLDNMAAQYF.

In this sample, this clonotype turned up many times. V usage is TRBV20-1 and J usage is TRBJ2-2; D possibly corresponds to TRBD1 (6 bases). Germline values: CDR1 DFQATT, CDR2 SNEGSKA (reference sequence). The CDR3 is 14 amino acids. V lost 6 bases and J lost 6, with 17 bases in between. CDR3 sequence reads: CSAPTGLKAGELFF. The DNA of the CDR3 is TGCAGTGCCCCTACAGGGTTGAAGGCCGGGGAGCTGTTTTTT.

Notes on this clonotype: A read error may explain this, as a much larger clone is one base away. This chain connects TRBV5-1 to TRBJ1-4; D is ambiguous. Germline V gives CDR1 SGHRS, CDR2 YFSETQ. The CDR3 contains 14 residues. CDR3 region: CASSLNSINEILFF. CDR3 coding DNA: TGCGCCAGCAGCTTGAACAGCATTAATGAAATACTGTTTTTT.

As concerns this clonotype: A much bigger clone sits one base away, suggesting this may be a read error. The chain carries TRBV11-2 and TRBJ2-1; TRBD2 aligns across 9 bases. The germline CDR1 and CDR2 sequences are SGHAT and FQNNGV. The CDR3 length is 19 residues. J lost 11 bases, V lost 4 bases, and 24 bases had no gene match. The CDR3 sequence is CASSSPRDTVAGESRKQFF. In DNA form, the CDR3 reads TGTGCCAGCAGCTCCCCGCGGGACACGGTAGCGGGAGAGTCACGTAAGCAGTTCTTC.

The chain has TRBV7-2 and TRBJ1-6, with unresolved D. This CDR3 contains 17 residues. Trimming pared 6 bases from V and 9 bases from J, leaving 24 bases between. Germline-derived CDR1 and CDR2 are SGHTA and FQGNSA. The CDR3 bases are TGTGCCAGCAGTACTAGCGGGAGCGGTCAAGCAAGTTCACCCCTCCACTTT. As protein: CASSTSGSGQASSPLHF.

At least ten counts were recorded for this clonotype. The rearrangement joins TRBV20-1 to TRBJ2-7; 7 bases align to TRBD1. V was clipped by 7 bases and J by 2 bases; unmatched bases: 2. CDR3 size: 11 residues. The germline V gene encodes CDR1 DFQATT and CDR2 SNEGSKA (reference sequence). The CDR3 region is CSVGTAYEQYF. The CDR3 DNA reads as TGCAGTGTCGGGACAGCCTACGAGCAGTACTTC.

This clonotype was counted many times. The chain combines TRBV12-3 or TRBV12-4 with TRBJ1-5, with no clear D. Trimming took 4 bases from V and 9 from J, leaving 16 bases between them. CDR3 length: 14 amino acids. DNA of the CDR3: TGTGCCAGCAGTTACGCCGGGGATTACGGGCCCCAGCATTTT. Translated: CASSYAGDYGPQHF.

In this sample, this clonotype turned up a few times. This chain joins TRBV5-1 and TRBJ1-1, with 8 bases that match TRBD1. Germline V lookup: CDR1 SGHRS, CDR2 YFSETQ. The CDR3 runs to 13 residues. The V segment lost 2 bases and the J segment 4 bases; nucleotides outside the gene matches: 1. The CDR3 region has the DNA TGCGCCAGCAGCTTCGGACAGGGCACTGAAGCTTTCTTT. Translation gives CASSFGQGTEAFF.

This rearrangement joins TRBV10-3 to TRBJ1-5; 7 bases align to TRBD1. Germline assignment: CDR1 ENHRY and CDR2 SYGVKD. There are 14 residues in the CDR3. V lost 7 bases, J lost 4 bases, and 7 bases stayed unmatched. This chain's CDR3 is CAINPGTANQPQHF. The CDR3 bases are TGTGCCATCAACCCCGGGACAGCAAATCAGCCCCAGCATTTT.

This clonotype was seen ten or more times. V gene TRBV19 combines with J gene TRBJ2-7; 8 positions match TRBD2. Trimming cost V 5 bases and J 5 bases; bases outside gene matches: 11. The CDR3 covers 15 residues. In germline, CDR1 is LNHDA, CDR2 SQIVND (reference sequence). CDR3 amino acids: CASSEMRGAANEQYF. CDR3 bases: TGTGCCAGTAGTGAGATGCGGGGGGCAGCCAACGAGCAGTACTTC.

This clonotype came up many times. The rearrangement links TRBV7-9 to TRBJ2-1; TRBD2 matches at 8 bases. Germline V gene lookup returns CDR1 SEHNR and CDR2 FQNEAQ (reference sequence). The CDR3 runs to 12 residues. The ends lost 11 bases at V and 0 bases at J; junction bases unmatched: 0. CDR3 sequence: CARGGSYNEQFF. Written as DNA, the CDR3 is TGTGCCCGGGGGGGCTCCTACAATGAGCAGTTCTTC.

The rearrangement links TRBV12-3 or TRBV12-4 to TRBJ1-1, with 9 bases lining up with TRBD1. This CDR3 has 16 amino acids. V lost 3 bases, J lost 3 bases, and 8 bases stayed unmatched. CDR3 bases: TGTGCCAGCAGTTTGACAGGGGGTAATTGGTACACTGAAGCTTTCTTT. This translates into CASSLTGGNWYTEAFF.

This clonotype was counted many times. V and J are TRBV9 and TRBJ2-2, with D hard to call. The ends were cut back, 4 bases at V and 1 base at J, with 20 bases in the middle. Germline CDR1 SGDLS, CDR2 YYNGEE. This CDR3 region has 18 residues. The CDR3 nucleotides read TGTGCCAGCAGCCCCTCTCCTCGCGCGAGAGGGAACACCGGGGAGCTGTTTTTT. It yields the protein CASSPSPRARGNTGELFF.

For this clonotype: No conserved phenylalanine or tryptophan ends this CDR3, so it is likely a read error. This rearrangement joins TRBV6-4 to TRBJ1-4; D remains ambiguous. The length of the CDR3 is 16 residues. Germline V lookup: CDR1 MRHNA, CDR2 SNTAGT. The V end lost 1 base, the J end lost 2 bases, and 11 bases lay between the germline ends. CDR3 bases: TGTGCCAGCAGTGACTACAAGGTACAGACTAATGAAAAACTGTTTTAT. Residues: CASSDYKVQTNEKLFY.

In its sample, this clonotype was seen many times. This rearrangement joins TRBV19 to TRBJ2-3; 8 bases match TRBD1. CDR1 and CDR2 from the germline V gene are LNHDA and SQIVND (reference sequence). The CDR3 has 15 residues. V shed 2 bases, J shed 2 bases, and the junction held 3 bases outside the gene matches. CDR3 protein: CASSISQGATDTQYF. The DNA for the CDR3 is TGTGCCAGTAGTATATCGCAGGGGGCCACAGATACGCAGTATTTT.

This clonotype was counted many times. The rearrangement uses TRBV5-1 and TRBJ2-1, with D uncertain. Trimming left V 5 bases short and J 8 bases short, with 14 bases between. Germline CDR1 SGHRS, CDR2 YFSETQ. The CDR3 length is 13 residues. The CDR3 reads CASSNEAVDEQFF. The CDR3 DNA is TGCGCCAGCAGTAACGAGGCAGTTGATGAGCAGTTCTTC.